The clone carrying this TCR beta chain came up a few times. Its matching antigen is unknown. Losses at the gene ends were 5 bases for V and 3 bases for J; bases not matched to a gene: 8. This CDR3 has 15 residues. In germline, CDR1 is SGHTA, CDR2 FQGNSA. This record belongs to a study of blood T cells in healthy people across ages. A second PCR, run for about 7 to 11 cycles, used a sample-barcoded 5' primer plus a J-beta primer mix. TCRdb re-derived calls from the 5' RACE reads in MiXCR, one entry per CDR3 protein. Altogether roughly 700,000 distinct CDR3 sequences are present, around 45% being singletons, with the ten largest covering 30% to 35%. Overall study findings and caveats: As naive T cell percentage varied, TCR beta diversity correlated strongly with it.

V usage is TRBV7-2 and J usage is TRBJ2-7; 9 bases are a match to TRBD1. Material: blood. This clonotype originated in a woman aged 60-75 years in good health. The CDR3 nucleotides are TGTGCCAGCAGCGAAGGACAGGGGCTTCTCTACGAGCAGTACTTC. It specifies CASSEGQGLLYEQYF.